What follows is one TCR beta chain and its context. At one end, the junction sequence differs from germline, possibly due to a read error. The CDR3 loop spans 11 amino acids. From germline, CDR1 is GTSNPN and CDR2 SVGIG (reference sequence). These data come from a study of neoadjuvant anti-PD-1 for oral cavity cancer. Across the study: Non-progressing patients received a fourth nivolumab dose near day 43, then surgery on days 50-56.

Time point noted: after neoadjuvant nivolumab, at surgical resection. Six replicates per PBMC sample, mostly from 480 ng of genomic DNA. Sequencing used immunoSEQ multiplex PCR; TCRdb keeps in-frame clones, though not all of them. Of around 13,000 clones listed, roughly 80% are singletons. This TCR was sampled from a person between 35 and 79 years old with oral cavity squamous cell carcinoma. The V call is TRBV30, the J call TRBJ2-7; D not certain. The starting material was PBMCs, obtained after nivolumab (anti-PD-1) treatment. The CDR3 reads CAWKLLGIFHF. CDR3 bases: TGTGCCTGGAAACTATTGGGGATCTTTCACTTC.